Listed below are T cell receptor beta chains from one sample, sequenced in a study of blood T cell repertoires in COVID-19. The repertoire was sequenced with immunoSEQ multiplex PCR; TCRdb's copy has only in-frame clones and lacks some. The repertoire has 390,000 or so clones, about 86% of them found once; the top ten carry roughly a tenth. The material sequenced was PBMCs or T cells enriched from blood (not recorded which). Receptors originate from a woman between 50 and 59 years old who had recovered from COVID-19. Both conserved end residues are part of each CDR3. The order of the fields is D gene, clone size, V gene, J gene, CDR3 DNA, CDR3 protein. A D gene is named only where the DNA matches it firmly. Expanded clones get a size class; other rows say once, few or many, or leave the size out.

TRBD1	NA	TRBV19	TRBJ1-6	TGTGCCAGTAGCGCCAGGGGGCTCGACGGTTCACCCCTCCACTTT	CASSARGLDGSPLHF
NA	NA	TRBV5-1	TRBJ2-6	TGCGCCAGCAGCTCACAGGGTTCCCCAAGCTCTGGGGCCAACGTCCTGACTTTC	CASSSQGSPSSGANVLTF
NA	NA	TRBV18	TRBJ1-1	TGTGCCAGCTCGGGGACTTCTAGTAACACTGAAGCTTTCTTT	CASSGTSSNTEAFF
TRBD2	once	TRBV5-1	TRBJ2-1	TGCGCCAGCAGCCGCGGGGGAGGCGGCAATGAGCAGTTCTTC	CASSRGGGGNEQFF
NA	NA	TRBV5-1	TRBJ2-2	TGCGCCAGCAGGGGTGGGACTGTGAACACCGGGGAGCTGTTTTTT	CASRGGTVNTGELFF
NA	NA	TRBV18	TRBJ1-3	TGTGCCAGCTCACCCGACCGGGCTGGAAACACCATATATTTT	CASSPDRAGNTIYF
NA	NA	TRBV11-2	TRBJ2-2	TGTGCCAGCCAATGGGGCCAGGTCGGCACCGGGGAGCTGTTTTTT	CASQWGQVGTGELFF
TRBD2	NA	TRBV19	TRBJ2-1	TGTGCCAGTACCCCTGGGACTAGCGGGGGGAACAATGAGCAGTTCTTC	CASTPGTSGGNNEQFF
NA	NA	TRBV19	TRBJ2-7	TGTGCCAGTAGTAACTACGGATCCTACGAGCAGTACTTC	CASSNYGSYEQYF
NA	NA	TRBV5-6	TRBJ1-4	TGTGCCAGCAGCTATCAACAGCTCCTTAATGAAAAACTGTTTTTT	CASSYQQLLNEKLFF
TRBD2	NA	TRBV4-1	TRBJ2-1	TGCGCCAGCAGCCAACAAACGAGCGGGGGGGCCGGGGGCAATGAGCAGTTCTTC	CASSQQTSGGAGGNEQFF
NA	NA	TRBV3-1/TRBV3-2	TRBJ1-5	TGTGCCAGCAGCCAAGATGGGAGGAAGCCCCAGCATTTT	CASSQDGRKPQHF
NA	NA	TRBV5-1	TRBJ1-1	TGCGCCAGCAGCTTGGGGGCAGGGGACACTGAAGCTTTCTTT	CASSLGAGDTEAFF
TRBD1	NA	TRBV4-1	TRBJ1-5	TGCGCCAGCAGCCAAGACCGAGGGGGCCGGAATCAGCCCCAGCATTTT	CASSQDRGGRNQPQHF
NA	NA	TRBV7-8	TRBJ2-6	TGTGCCAGCAGCCCCCAAGGGGGGGGGCCTTCTGGGGCCAACGTCCTGACTTTC	CASSPQGGGPSGANVLTF
TRBD1	NA	TRBV12-3/TRBV12-4	TRBJ1-2	TGTGCCAGCAGTTCGCGACAGGGTAATGGCTACACCTTC	CASSSRQGNGYTF
TRBD1	NA	TRBV28	TRBJ1-2	TGTGCCAGCAGGTCTCGTCAGGGGGCGTACGGGTATGGCTACACCTTC	CASRSRQGAYGYGYTF
TRBD1	NA	TRBV5-6	TRBJ2-6	TGTGCCAGCAGCTTGGTGGGACAGTCCTTCTCTGGGGCCAACGTCCTGACTTTC	CASSLVGQSFSGANVLTF
NA	few	TRBV29-1	TRBJ1-2	TGCAGCGGGGGACCAAGCAGGGCTAACTATGGCTACACCTTC	CSGGPSRANYGYTF
TRBD1	once	TRBV7-2	TRBJ2-7	TGTGCCAGCAGCTTAGAAAGGGACAGGATCTACGAGCAGTACTTC	CASSLERDRIYEQYF
NA	NA	TRBV30	TRBJ1-2	TGTGCCTGGAGTGTTGGAGGGGCTAACTATGGCTACACCTTC	CAWSVGGANYGYTF
TRBD2	few	TRBV4-1	TRBJ2-7	TGCGCCAGCAGCCTTCAACTAGCGGGGGGGCATGAGCAGTACTTC	CASSLQLAGGHEQYF
NA	NA	TRBV19	TRBJ2-1	TGTGCCAGTAGTTTCTCGGGGTCCGATGAGCAGTTCTTC	CASSFSGSDEQFF
TRBD2	NA	TRBV10-3	TRBJ2-7	TGTGCCATCAGTGAGTCCCAACTAGCGGGGGGTGTTTACGAGCAGTACTTC	CAISESQLAGGVYEQYF
TRBD1	once	TRBV19	TRBJ2-7	TGTGCCAGTAGTCCCACCTCCATATGGGACAGGGGTCCCGAGCAGTACTTC	CASSPTSIWDRGPEQYF
NA	NA	TRBV15	TRBJ1-3	TGTGCCACCAGCAGAGAAACTACAGGGTCTGGAAACACCATATATTTT	CATSRETTGSGNTIYF
NA	few	TRBV15	TRBJ1-1	TGTGCCACCAGCAGAGATCAACTTCAGGGGCTGAACACTGAAGCTTTCTTT	CATSRDQLQGLNTEAFF
NA	NA	TRBV2	TRBJ1-1	TGTGCCACGAGAAGGGGGTCGAACACTGAAGCTTTCTTT	CATRRGSNTEAFF
TRBD2	NA	TRBV7-2	TRBJ2-2	TGTGCCAGCAGCCGGACTAGCGGGGGGAACACCGGGGAGCTGTTTTTT	CASSRTSGGNTGELFF
TRBD1	NA	TRBV19	TRBJ1-2	TGTGCCAGTAGCCAGCAGGGGGAAGCTAACTATGGCTACACCTTC	CASSQQGEANYGYTF
TRBD2	NA	TRBV28	TRBJ2-1	TGTGCCAGCAGTTTAGGGGGAGGGGATGAGCAGTTCTTC	CASSLGGGDEQFF
TRBD2	NA	TRBV5-4	TRBJ2-4	TGTGCCAGCAGCCCTAGCGGGGGGGCCCAAAACATTCAGTACTTC	CASSPSGGAQNIQYF
NA	NA	TRBV28	TRBJ1-5	TGTGCCAGCAGTTTTCAATTCAAGGGGTTGGGGCAGCCCCAGCATTTT	CASSFQFKGLGQPQHF
TRBD2	NA	TRBV28	TRBJ2-7	TGTGCCAGCAGTTTAGCTAGCGGGGAATCCTACGAGCAGTACTTC	CASSLASGESYEQYF
NA	NA	TRBV19	TRBJ1-5	TGTGCCAGTAGTCATTTCCACTCTACAGGCAGCAATCAGCCCCAGCATTTT	CASSHFHSTGSNQPQHF
TRBD1	NA	TRBV29-1	TRBJ1-2	TGCAGCGCCGCGGACAGGCGGAATGGCTACACCTTC	CSAADRRNGYTF
NA	NA	TRBV30	TRBJ2-2	TGTGCCTGGAGACTTCAGGGATCCACCGGGGAGCTGTTTTTT	CAWRLQGSTGELFF
TRBD1	NA	TRBV2	TRBJ1-3	TGTGCCAGCACCTGGGACAGCTCAACTGGAAACACCATATATTTT	CASTWDSSTGNTIYF
TRBD1	NA	TRBV10-3	TRBJ2-2	TGTGCCATCAGTGGTTCACAGGGGGATACCGGGGAGCTGTTTTTT	CAISGSQGDTGELFF
NA	NA	TRBV7-2	TRBJ1-2	TGTGCCAGCAGCTTAGAGCCAGGCCCAGGGGAGAATGGCTACACCTTC	CASSLEPGPGENGYTF
NA	NA	TRBV4-1	TRBJ1-5	TGCGCCAGCAGCCACCGAGAAGAGGACAATCAGCCCCAGCATTTT	CASSHREEDNQPQHF
NA	NA	TRBV4-1	TRBJ1-1	TGCGCCAGCAGCCAAGATGTGAACAGGAGGAACACTGAAGCTTTCTTT	CASSQDVNRRNTEAFF
NA	NA	TRBV29-1	TRBJ1-1	TGCAGCGTTGTACAGGCTGCTGAAGCTTTCTTT	CSVVQAAEAFF
TRBD1	NA	TRBV13	TRBJ2-7	TGTGCCAGCAGCTTTGGGACAGGCTCCTACGAGCAGTACTTC	CASSFGTGSYEQYF
NA	NA	TRBV7-9	TRBJ1-1	TGTGCCAGCAGCTTAGATGGGGCTTTAACTGAAGCTTTCTTT	CASSLDGALTEAFF
NA	NA	TRBV30	TRBJ2-7	TGTGCCTGGAGCGGCAGGGTTTTGTCCTACGAGCAGTACTTC	CAWSGRVLSYEQYF
NA	NA	TRBV10-3	TRBJ1-3	TGTGCCGCGGGGGGAATCTCTGGAAACACCATATATTTT	CAAGGISGNTIYF
NA	NA	TRBV4-1	TRBJ2-2	TGCGCCAGCAGCCAAGGTTCAAGGAAAGGGGGTTGGGACACCGGGGAGCTGTTTTTT	CASSQGSRKGGWDTGELFF
NA	NA	TRBV2	TRBJ1-2	TGTGCCAGCAGTGACGATGGCTACACCTTC	CASSDDGYTF
NA	NA	TRBV5-8	TRBJ2-1	TGTGCCAGCAGCTCAGGGTGGGATGAGCAGTTCTTC	CASSSGWDEQFF
TRBD1	NA	TRBV14	TRBJ1-5	TGTGCCAGCAGCCAAGATCTAACAGGGGGCCCGACCCAGCATTTT	CASSQDLTGGPTQHF
NA	NA	TRBV30	TRBJ1-2	TGTGCCTGGAGTGTAGGCAGGAACGACTATGGCTACACCTTC	CAWSVGRNDYGYTF
NA	NA	TRBV13	TRBJ1-3	TGTGCCAGCAGCGGTCAGGGAGGGGAAAGAGGGACTGGAAACACCATATATTTT	CASSGQGGERGTGNTIYF
NA	NA	TRBV2	TRBJ2-7	TGTGCCAGCAGTGAACAGGGAGGCGAGCAGTACTTC	CASSEQGGEQYF